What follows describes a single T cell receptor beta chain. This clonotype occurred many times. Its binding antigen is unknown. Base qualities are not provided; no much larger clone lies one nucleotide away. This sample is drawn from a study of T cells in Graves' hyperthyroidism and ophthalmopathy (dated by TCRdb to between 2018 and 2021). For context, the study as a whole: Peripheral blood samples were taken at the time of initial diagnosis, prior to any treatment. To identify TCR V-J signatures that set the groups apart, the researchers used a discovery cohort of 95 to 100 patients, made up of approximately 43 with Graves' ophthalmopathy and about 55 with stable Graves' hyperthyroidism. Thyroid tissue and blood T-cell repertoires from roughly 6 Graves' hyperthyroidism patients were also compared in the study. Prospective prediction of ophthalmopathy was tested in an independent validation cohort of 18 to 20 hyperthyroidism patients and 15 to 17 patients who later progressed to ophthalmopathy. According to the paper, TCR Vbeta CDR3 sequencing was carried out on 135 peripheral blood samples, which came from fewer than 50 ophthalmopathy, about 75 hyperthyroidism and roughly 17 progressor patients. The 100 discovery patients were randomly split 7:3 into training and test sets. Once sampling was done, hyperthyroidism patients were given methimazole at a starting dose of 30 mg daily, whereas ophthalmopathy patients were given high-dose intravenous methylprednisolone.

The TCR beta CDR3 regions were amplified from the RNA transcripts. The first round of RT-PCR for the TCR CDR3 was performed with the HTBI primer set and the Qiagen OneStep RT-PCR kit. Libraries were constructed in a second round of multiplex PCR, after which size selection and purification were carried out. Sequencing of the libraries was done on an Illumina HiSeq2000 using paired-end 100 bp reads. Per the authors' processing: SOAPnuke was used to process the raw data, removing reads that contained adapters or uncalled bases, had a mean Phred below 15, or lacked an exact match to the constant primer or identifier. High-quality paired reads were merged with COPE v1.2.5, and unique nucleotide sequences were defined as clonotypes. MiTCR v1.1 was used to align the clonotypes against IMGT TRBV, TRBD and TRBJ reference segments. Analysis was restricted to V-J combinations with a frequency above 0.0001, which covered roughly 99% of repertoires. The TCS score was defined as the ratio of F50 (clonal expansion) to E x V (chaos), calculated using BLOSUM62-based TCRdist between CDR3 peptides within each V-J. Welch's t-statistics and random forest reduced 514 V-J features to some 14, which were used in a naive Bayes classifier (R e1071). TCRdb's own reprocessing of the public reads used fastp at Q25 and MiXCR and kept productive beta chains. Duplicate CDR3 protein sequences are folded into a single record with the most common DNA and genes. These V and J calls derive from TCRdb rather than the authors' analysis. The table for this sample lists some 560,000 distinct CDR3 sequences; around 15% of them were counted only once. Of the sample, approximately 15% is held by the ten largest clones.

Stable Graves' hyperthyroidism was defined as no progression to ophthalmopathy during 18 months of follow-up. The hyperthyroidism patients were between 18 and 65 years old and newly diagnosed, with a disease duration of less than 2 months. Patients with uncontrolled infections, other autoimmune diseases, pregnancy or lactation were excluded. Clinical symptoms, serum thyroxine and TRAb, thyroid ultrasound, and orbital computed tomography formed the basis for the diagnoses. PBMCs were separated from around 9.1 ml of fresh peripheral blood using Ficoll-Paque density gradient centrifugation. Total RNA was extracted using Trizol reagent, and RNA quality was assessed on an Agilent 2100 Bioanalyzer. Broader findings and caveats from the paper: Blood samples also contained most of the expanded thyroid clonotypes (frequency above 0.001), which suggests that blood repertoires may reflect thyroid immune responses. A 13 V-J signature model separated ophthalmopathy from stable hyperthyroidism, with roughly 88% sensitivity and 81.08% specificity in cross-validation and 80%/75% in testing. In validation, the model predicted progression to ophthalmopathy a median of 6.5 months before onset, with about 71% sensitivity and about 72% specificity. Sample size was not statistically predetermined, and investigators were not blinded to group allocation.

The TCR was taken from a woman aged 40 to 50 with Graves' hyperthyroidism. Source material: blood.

The nucleotide sequence reads TGTGCCAGCAGCTTAGTTGGGGACCTTAAGACCCAGTACTTC. The resulting protein is CASSLVGDLKTQYF. The rearranged segments are TRBV11-2 and TRBJ2-5, with the D call tentatively TRBD1 or TRBD2, each fitting 5 bases. V is pared back by 1 base and J by 6 bases, with 12 bases lying between the germline termini. The germline V gene supplies CDR1 SGHAT and CDR2 FQNNGV. From the cysteine up to the phenylalanine, the CDR3 has a length of 14 residues. CDR3 DNA is the only sequence kept; it has 42 bases, read in frame from the first base. When the CDR3 is completed using the reference TRBV11-2 and TRBJ2-5 genes on either side, the full variable domain is EAGVAQSPRYKIIEKRQSVAFWCNPISGHATLYWYQQILGQGPKLLIQFQNNGVVDDSQLPKDRFSAERLKGVDSTLKIQPAKLEDSAVYLCASSLVGDLKTQYFGPGTRLLVL.